This TCR beta chain was recorded in a study of metastatic and nonmetastatic thyroid tumors. The overall study: A comparison of repertoires was made across blood and tumor or nodule tissue from malignant and benign thyroid patients.

The CDR3 runs 14 residues. The germline V gene encodes CDR1 SEHNR and CDR2 FQNEAQ (reference sequence). The V gene end was trimmed by 1 base and the J gene end by 2 bases; junction bases not matched to a gene: 0. In the original processing: The distant-metastasis classifier for papillary thyroid cancer was built from CDR3 differences across clinicopathological groups. TCRdb re-clonotyped the PCR reads via MiXCR. Clone size and V and J calls follow TCRdb, not the original study. The sample includes under 30,000 clones, 20% to 25% of them seen just once. This clone was seen at least ten times. Antigen unknown. The study's findings and limits: Malignant thyroid tumors reportedly exceeded benign nodules significantly in TCR beta diversity, with the difference appearing in blood and tumor.

Before thyroid surgery, none of the patients had received any treatment. The sequence was collected from a male donor with papillary thyroid cancer or a benign thyroid nodule (not recorded which). Some clones in this sample may be carry-over from other donors' samples. The gene calls are TRBV7-9 and TRBJ2-7; 9 nucleotides line up with TRBD1. The sequenced sample was blood. CDR3 nucleotides: TGTGCCAGCAGCTTAGGGACAGGGGCCTACGAGCAGTACTTC. Translation gives CASSLGTGAYEQYF.